These 10 T cell receptor beta chains came from one sample sequenced in a study of identical twins. MiXCR, run by TCRdb on the 5' RACE reads, gives a single entry per CDR3 protein. This table holds 1.5 million to 2 million distinct CDR3 sequences, about 31% found once. The source material was cord blood. The receptors come from a newborn girl in good health.

Details on this clonotype: The junction differs from germline at one of its ends, possibly a read error. The chain recombines TRBV7-9 with TRBJ2-1; 11 positions agree with TRBD2. The CDR3 sequence is 20 residues long. The germline V gene has CDR1 SEHNR and CDR2 FQNEAQ (reference sequence). The CDR3 spells CASSLGLLAGVPGANNERFF. The CDR3 region has the DNA TGTGCCAGCAGCTTAGGGCTACTAGCGGGGGTACCAGGGGCCAACAATGAGCGGTTCTTC.

This clonotype was recorded at least ten times. The chain combines TRBV29-1 with TRBJ1-5, with D maybe TRBD1 (6 bases). Germline V gene sequence: CDR1 SQVTM, CDR2 ANQGSEA. The germline V and J ends were trimmed by 4 bases and 5 bases, with 9 bases remaining between them. The CDR3 covers 12 residues. This chain's CDR3 is CSVGAGDQPQHF. Here the CDR3 DNA reads TGCAGCGTTGGGGCAGGGGATCAGCCCCAGCATTTT.

CDR3 bases: TGCGCCAGCTGCCCGACAGGCTACGAGCAGTACTTC. Translation gives CASCPTGYEQYF. The chain has TRBV5-1 and TRBJ2-7; D may be TRBD1 (6 bases). V lost 7 bases to trimming and J lost 3 bases, with 11 bases between them. Germline loops: CDR1 SGHRS, CDR2 YFSETQ. CDR3 size: 12 residues.

This clonotype was found many times. V usage is TRBV24-1 and J usage is TRBJ2-3; TRBD1 is a possible D gene (6 bases). This CDR3 is built from 14 residues. The germline CDR1 and CDR2 sequences are KGHDR and SFDVKD. The ends were cut back, 3 bases at V and 4 bases at J, with 10 bases in the middle. The DNA for the CDR3 is TGTGCCACCAGTGATCTTCAGGGGCCAGATACGCAGTATTTT. Residues: CATSDLQGPDTQYF.

The sample holds a few counts of this clonotype. V usage is TRBV7-8 and J usage is TRBJ1-1; TRBD1 matches at 8 bases. In germline, CDR1 is SGHVS, CDR2 FQNEAQ. Germline trimming cut 1 base from V and 5 bases from J; bases unmatched to any gene: 6. The CDR3 consists of 15 residues. The CDR3 region has the DNA TGTGCCAGCAGCTTAGATAGACAGGGGTTAACTGAAGCTTTCTTT. Encoded protein: CASSLDRQGLTEAFF.

This clonotype was counted many times. The CDR3 spells CSVGGDTDTQYF. Here the CDR3 DNA reads TGCAGCGTTGGAGGGGACACAGATACGCAGTATTTT. The chain links TRBV29-1 to TRBJ2-3; the D call may be TRBD1 or TRBD2 (5 bases each). The CDR3 is made up of 12 amino acids. Trimming left V 4 bases short and J 2 bases short, with 7 bases between. Per germline, CDR1 SQVTM and CDR2 ANQGSEA.

The J gene is TRBJ1-5, the V gene TRBV28; D ambiguous. CDR1 MDHEN and CDR2 SYDVKM come from the germline V gene. The CDR3 length is 15 residues. Trimming took off 7 bases at V and 4 bases at J, with 17 bases between the two ends. The CDR3 reads CASTTWAPGNQPQHF. DNA for the CDR3: TGTGCCAGCACCACTTGGGCCCCCGGGAATCAGCCCCAGCATTTT.

In its sample, this clonotype was seen a few times. CDR3 coding DNA: TGTGCCAGCAGCCAAGATGGGTTAGCGGTTCTCTCCTACAATGAGCAGTTCTTC. This gives the protein CASSQDGLAVLSYNEQFF. The chain couples TRBV3-1 to TRBJ2-1, with a possible D match to TRBD2 (6 bases). This CDR3 contains 18 residues. Trimming left V 0 bases short and J 0 bases short, with 15 bases between. Germline CDR1 is LGHDT and CDR2 is YNNKEL (reference sequence).

A few counts support this clonotype. V gene TRBV7-2 combines with J gene TRBJ1-4; TRBD1 might be the D (6 bases). V lost 3 bases, J lost 10 bases, and 18 bases lay in between. Germline values: CDR1 SGHTA, CDR2 FQGNSA. CDR3 length: 15 residues. CDR3 sequence reads: CASSFDGQIGAKLFF. CDR3 coding DNA: TGTGCCAGCAGCTTCGATGGACAGATTGGGGCAAAACTGTTTTTT. Drawing the rest from reference TRBV7-2 and TRBJ1-4, the complete variable domain is GAGVSQSPSNKVTEKGKDVELRCDPISGHTALYWYRQSLGQGLEFLIYFQGNSAPDKSGLPSDRFSAERTGGSVSTLTIQRTQQEDSAVYLCASSFDGQIGAKLFFGSGTQLSVL.

The chain uses TRBV12-3 or TRBV12-4 and TRBJ1-4; 9 positions match TRBD1. The CDR3 contains 14 residues. V gave up 4 bases and J gave up 10 bases; unmatched junction bases: 7. The CDR3 spells CASSYNRGLGKLFF. The CDR3 DNA sequence: TGTGCCAGCAGTTATAACAGGGGGCTGGGAAAACTGTTTTTT.